This T cell receptor (beta chain) originates from a study of blood T cell repertoires in COVID-19. As for the study in general: Researchers got acute and convalescent COVID-19 samples from the United States, Italy and Spain. T cells, B-cell-depleted T cells, or PBMCs supplied cDNA or gDNA.

In the authors' workflow: The authors estimated nucleated cell counts from reference gene primer amplification. Measured with immunoSEQ multiplex PCR; TCRdb has only the in-frame clones, and not every one. Clone size and the V and J calls come from that table; the DNA yielded D and trimming. The data hold roughly 500,000 clones, with around 85% observed a single time. Deletions cut 6 bases from V and 4 bases from J, with 16 bases between. This CDR3 has 15 amino acids. Germline V CDR1 and CDR2: MDHEN, SYDVKM. This clone was detected many times. The chain combines TRBV28 with TRBJ2-1; perhaps TRBD1 as D (6 bases). The TCR comes from a human donor in a cohort sampled during active COVID-19. The specimen sequenced was peripheral blood. In DNA form, the CDR3 reads TGTGCCAGCAGACCATTGGGGGCAGGTTACAATGAGCAGTTCTTC. It is translated as CASRPLGAGYNEQFF.